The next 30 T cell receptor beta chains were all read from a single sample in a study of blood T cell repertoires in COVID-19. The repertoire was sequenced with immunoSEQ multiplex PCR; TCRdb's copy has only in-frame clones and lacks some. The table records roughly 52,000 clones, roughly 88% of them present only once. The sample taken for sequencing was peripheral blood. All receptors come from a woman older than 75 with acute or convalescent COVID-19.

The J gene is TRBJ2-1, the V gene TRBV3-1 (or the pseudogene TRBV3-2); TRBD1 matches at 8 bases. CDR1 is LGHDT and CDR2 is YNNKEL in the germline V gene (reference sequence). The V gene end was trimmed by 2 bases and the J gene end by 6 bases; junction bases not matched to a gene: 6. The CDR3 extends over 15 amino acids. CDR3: CASSQLGQGSNEQFF. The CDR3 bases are TGTGCCAGCAGCCAACTTGGACAGGGTTCCAATGAGCAGTTCTTC.

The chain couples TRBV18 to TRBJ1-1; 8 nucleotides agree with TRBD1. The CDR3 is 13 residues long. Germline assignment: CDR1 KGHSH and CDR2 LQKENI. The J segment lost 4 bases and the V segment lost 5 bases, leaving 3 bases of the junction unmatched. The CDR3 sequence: CASSTDRGTEAFF. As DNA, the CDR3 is TGTGCCAGCTCAACCGACAGGGGCACTGAAGCTTTCTTT.

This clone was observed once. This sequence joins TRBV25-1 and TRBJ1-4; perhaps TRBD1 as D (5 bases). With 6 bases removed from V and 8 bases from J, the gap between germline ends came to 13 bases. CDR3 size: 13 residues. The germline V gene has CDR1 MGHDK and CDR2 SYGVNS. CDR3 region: CASRASGVEKLFF. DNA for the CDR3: TGTGCCAGCAGGGCATCGGGGGTCGAAAAACTGTTTTTT. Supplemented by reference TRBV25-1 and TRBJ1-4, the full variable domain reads EADIYQTPRYLVIGTGKKITLECSQTMGHDKMYWYQQDPGMELHLIHYSYGVNSTEKGDLSSESTVSRIRTEHFPLTLESARPSHTSQYLCASRASGVEKLFFGSGTQLSVL.

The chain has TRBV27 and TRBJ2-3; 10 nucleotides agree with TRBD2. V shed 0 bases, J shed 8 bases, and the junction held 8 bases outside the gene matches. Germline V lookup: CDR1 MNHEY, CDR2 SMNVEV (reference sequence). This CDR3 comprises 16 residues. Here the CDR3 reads CASSLSASGSGSTQYF. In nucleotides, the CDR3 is TGTGCCAGCAGTTTATCGGCTAGCGGGAGTGGGAGTACGCAGTATTTT.

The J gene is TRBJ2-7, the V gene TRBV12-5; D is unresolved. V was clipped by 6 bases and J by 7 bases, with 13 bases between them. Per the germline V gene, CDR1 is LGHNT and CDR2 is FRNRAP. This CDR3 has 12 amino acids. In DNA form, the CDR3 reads TGTGCTAGTGGAGGTCCCTTCAGGGAGCAGTACTTC. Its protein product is CASGGPFREQYF.

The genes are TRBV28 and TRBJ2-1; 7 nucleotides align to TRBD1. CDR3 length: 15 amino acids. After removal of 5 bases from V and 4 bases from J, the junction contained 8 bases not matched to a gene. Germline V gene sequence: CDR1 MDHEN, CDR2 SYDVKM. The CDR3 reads CASSASGTVYNEQFF. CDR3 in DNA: TGTGCCAGCAGTGCCTCCGGGACAGTATACAATGAGCAGTTCTTC.

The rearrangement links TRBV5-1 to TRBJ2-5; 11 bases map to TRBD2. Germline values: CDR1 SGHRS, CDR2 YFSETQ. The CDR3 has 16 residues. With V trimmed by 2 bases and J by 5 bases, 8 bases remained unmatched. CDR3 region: CASSFGTSGSGETQYF. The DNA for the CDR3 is TGCGCCAGCAGCTTCGGAACTAGCGGGAGCGGGGAGACCCAGTACTTC.

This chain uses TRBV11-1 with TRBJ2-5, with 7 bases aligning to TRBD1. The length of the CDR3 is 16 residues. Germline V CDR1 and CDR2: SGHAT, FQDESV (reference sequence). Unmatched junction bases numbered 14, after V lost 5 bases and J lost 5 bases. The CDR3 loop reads CASSQGTAVGSETQYF. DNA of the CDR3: TGTGCCAGCAGCCAGGGGACAGCGGTGGGTTCGGAGACCCAGTACTTC. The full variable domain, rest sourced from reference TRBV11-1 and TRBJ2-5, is EAEVAQSPRYKITEKSQAVAFWCDPISGHATLYWYRQILGQGPELLVQFQDESVVDDSQLPKDRFSAERLKGVDSTLKIQPAELGDSAMYLCASSQGTAVGSETQYFGPGTRLLVL.

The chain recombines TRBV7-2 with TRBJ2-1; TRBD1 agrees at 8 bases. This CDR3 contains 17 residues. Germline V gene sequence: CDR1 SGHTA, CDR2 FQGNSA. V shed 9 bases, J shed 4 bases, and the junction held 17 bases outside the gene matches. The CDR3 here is CAREGQGAPTGYNEQFF. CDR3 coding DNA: TGTGCCAGAGAAGGGCAGGGGGCGCCTACGGGTTACAATGAGCAGTTCTTC.

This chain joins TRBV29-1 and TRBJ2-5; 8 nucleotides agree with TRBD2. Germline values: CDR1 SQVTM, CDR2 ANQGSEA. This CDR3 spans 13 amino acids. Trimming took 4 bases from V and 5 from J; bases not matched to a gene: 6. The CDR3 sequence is CSVGAGGHETQYF. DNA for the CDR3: TGCAGCGTTGGGGCGGGGGGCCATGAGACCCAGTACTTC.

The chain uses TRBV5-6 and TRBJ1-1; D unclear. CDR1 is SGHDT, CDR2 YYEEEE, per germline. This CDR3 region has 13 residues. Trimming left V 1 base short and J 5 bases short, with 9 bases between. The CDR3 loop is CASSLRTGTEAFF. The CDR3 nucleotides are TGTGCCAGCAGCTTGCGTACGGGGACTGAAGCTTTCTTT. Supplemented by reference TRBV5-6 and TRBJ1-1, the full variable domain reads DAGVTQSPTHLIKTRGQQVTLRCSPKSGHDTVSWYQQALGQGPQFIFQYYEEEERQRGNFPDRFSGHQFPNYSSELNVNALLLGDSALYLCASSLRTGTEAFFGQGTRLTVV.

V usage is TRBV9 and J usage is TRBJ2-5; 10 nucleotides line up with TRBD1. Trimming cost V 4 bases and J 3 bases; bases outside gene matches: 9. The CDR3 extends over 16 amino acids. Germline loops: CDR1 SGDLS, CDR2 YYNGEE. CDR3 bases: TGTGCCAGCAGCATCAATTCCGGGACAGGGGAAGAGACCCAGTACTTC. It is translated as CASSINSGTGEETQYF.

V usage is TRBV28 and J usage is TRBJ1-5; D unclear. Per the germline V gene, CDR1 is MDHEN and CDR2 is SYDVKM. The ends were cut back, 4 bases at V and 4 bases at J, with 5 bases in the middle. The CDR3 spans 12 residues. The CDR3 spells CASSYSNQPQHF. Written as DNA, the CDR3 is TGTGCCAGCAGTTACAGTAATCAGCCCCAGCATTTT.

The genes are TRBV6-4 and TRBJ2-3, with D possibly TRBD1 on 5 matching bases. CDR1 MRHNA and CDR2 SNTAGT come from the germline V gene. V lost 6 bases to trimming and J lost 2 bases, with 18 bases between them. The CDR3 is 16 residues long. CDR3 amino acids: CASRPTYTQDTDTQYF. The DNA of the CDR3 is TGTGCCAGCAGGCCTACCTACACACAGGACACAGATACGCAGTATTTT.

The CDR3 region is CASSSKGVKNSPLHF. The CDR3, as DNA: TGTGCCAGCAGTTCAAAGGGGGTGAAGAATTCACCCCTCCACTTT. The chain links TRBV27 to TRBJ1-6; D perhaps matches TRBD1 (6 bases). V lost 4 bases and J 7 bases, leaving 14 bases between the germline ends. Germline CDR1 is MNHEY and CDR2 is SMNVEV (reference sequence). There are 15 residues in the CDR3.

Here the CDR3 DNA reads TGTGCCAGCAGTTTATTAACTCCTTCCGAAGCTTTCTTT. Translating it yields CASSLLTPSEAFF. This chain joins TRBV28 and TRBJ1-1; D remains ambiguous. In germline, CDR1 is MDHEN, CDR2 SYDVKM. Trimming removed 1 base at V and 8 bases at J, with 11 bases between. CDR3 length equals 13 residues.

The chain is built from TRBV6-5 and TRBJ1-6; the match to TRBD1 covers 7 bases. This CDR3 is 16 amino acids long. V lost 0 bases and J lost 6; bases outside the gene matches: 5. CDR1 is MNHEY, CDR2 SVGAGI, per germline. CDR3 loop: CASSYSRGQGNSPLHF. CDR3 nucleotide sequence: TGTGCCAGCAGTTACTCGAGGGGGCAGGGTAATTCACCCCTCCACTTT.

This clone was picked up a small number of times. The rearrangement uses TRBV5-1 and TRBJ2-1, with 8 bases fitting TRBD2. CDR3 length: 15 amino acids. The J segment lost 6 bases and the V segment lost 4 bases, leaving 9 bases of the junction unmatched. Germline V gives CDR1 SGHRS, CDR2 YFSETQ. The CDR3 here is CASSESGGPSNEQFF. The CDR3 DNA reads TGCGCCAGCAGCGAAAGCGGGGGCCCCTCCAATGAGCAGTTCTTC.

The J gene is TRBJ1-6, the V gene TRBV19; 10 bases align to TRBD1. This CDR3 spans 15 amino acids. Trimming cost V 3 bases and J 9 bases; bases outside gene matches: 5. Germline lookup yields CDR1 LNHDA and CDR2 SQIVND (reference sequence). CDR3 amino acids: CASSISGQGSSPLHF. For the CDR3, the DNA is TGTGCCAGTAGTATCTCGGGACAGGGGAGTTCACCCCTCCACTTT. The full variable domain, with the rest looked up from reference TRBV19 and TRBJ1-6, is DGGITQSPKYLFRKEGQNVTLSCEQNLNHDAMYWYRQDPGQGLRLIYYSQIVNDFQKGDIAEGYSVSREKKESFPLTVTSAQKNPTAFYLCASSISGQGSSPLHFGNGTRLTVT.

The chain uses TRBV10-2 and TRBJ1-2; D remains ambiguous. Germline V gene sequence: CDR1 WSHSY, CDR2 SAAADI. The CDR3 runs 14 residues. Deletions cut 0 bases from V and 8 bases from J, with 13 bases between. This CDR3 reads CASSESTPPRGYTF. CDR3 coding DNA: TGCGCCAGCAGTGAGTCGACCCCGCCTAGGGGCTACACCTTC.

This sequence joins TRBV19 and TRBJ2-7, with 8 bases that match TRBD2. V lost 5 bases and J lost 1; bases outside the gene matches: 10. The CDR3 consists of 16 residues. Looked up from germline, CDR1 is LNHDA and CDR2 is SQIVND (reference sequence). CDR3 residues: CASSPGALAVSYEQYF. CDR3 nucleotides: TGTGCCAGTAGTCCCGGGGCACTAGCGGTTTCCTACGAGCAGTACTTC. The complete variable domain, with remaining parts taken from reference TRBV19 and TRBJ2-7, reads DGGITQSPKYLFRKEGQNVTLSCEQNLNHDAMYWYRQDPGQGLRLIYYSQIVNDFQKGDIAEGYSVSREKKESFPLTVTSAQKNPTAFYLCASSPGALAVSYEQYFGPGTRLTVT.

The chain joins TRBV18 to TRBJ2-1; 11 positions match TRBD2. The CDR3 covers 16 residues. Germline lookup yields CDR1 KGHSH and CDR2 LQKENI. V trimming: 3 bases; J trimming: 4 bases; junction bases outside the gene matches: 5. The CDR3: CASSPLAGGFYNEQFF. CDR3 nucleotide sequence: TGTGCCAGCTCACCCTTAGCGGGGGGGTTTTACAATGAGCAGTTCTTC.

In DNA, the CDR3 is TGTGCCAGCTCACCACCTCTAGCCTACAATGAGCAGTTCTTC. Protein sequence: CASSPPLAYNEQFF. The chain couples TRBV18 to TRBJ2-1; D is unresolved. V was trimmed by 0 bases and J by 2 bases, leaving 5 bases between them. This CDR3 comprises 14 residues. Germline CDR1 is KGHSH and CDR2 is LQKENI.

In nucleotides, the CDR3 is TGTGCCAGCAGTGAGGCTACAGGGGGCTCCTACGAGCAGTACTTC. It yields the protein CASSEATGGSYEQYF. The gene calls are TRBV28 and TRBJ2-7; TRBD1 agrees at 8 bases. J lost 0 bases, V lost 5 bases, and 6 bases had no gene match. Per the germline V gene, CDR1 is MDHEN and CDR2 is SYDVKM. The CDR3 is 15 amino acids.

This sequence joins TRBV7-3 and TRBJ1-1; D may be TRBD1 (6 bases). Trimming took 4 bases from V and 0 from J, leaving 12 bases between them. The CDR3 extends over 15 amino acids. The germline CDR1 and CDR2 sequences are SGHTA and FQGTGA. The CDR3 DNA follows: TGTGCCAGCAGCTCTACAGGGAGCATGAACACTGAAGCTTTCTTT. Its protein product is CASSSTGSMNTEAFF.

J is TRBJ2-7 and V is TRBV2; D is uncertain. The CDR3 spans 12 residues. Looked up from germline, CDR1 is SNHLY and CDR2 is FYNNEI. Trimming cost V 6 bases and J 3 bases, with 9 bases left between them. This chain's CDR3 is CASSRVFYEQYF. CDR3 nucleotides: TGTGCCAGCAGCCGGGTCTTCTACGAGCAGTACTTC.

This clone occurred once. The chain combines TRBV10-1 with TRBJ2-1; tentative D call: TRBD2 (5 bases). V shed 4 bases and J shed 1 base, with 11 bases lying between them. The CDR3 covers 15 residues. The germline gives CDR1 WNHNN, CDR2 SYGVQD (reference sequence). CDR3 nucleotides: TGCGCCAGCAGTGCTAGCCCCCGGTCCTACAATGAGCAGTTCTTC. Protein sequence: CASSASPRSYNEQFF.

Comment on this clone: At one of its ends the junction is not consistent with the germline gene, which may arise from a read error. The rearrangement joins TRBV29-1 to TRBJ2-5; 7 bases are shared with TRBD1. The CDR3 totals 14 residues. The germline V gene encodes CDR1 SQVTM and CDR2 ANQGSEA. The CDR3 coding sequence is TGCAGCGTTTCACAGGGGCCCTTTCAAGAGGCCCAGTACTTC. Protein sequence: CSVSQGPFQEAQYF.

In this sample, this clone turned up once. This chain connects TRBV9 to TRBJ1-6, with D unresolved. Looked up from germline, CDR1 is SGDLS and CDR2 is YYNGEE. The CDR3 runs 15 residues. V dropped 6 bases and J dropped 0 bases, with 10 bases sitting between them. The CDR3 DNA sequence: TGTGCCAGCAAAGGTGGGAGCTCCTATAATTCACCCCTCCACTTT. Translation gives CASKGGSSYNSPLHF.

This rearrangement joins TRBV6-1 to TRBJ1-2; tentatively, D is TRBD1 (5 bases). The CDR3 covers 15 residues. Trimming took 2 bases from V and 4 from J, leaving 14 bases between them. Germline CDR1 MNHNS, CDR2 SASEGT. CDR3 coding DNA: TGTGCCAGCAGTGAAACGTTTACAGGAGCCTATGGCTACACCTTC. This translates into CASSETFTGAYGYTF.